The 19 T cell receptor beta chains in this list originate from one sample, sequenced in a study of CD8 T cells in Susac syndrome. Random hexamers were used to reverse transcribe 0.5 to 1 ug of RNA. TCRdb recomputed calls from the immunoSEQ multiplex PCR reads with MiXCR, one row per CDR3 protein. Counted here are about 100,000 distinct CDR3 sequences, about 95% occurring once; the ten biggest clones make up around 0.3%. Sequencing was performed on CD8+ T cells from PBMCs. These receptors all stem from a human donor with Susac syndrome.

The chain recombines TRBV24-1 with TRBJ2-3, with D uncertain. This CDR3 has 13 residues. Germline V gives CDR1 KGHDR, CDR2 SFDVKD. V lost 1 base and J lost 4, with 5 bases in between. CDR3 region: CATSDFQPDTQYF. CDR3 DNA sequence: TGTGCCACCAGTGATTTTCAGCCAGATACGCAGTATTTT.

This sequence joins TRBV20-1 and TRBJ2-7, with a weak D call TRBD2 (6 bases). CDR3 length equals 13 residues. V was trimmed by 4 bases and J by 6 bases, leaving 16 bases between them. Per the germline V gene, CDR1 is DFQATT and CDR2 is SNEGSKA (reference sequence). CDR3 amino acids: CSATRTNLPEQYF. CDR3 sequence (DNA): TGCAGTGCTACTCGGACTAATCTTCCCGAGCAGTACTTC.

The chain is built from TRBV7-9 and TRBJ2-5; D might be TRBD1 (6 bases). The CDR3 totals 14 residues. V lost 6 bases to trimming and J lost 1 base, with 12 bases between them. The germline V gene has CDR1 SEHNR and CDR2 FQNEAQ (reference sequence). The CDR3 DNA sequence: TGTGCCAGCAGTCCATGGGGGCCCCAAGAGACCCAGTACTTC. Amino acids: CASSPWGPQETQYF.

This clonotype turned up a few times. The chain has TRBV11-2 and TRBJ2-1; 9 nucleotides align to TRBD2. This CDR3 region has 15 residues. Germline lookup yields CDR1 SGHAT and CDR2 FQNNGV. V was pared by 4 bases and J by 4 bases, with 5 bases of the junction left unmatched. CDR3 amino acids: CASSSPSGVYNEQFF. CDR3 DNA sequence: TGTGCCAGCAGCTCTCCTAGCGGGGTATACAATGAGCAGTTCTTC.

The gene calls are TRBV4-1 and TRBJ1-5, with no clear D. Germline assignment: CDR1 MGHRA and CDR2 YSYEKL. V shed 3 bases and J shed 6 bases, with 9 bases lying between them. The CDR3 has 13 amino acids. CDR3 sequence: CASSQEGSQPQHF. CDR3 coding DNA: TGCGCCAGCAGCCAGGAAGGAAGTCAGCCCCAGCATTTT.

V gene TRBV7-9 combines with J gene TRBJ2-6; 9 bases are shared with TRBD1. This CDR3 is built from 15 residues. Germline V gene data show CDR1 as SEHNR and CDR2 as FQNEAQ (reference sequence). The ends lost 7 bases at V and 4 bases at J; junction bases unmatched: 5. The CDR3 loop reads CASTLQGAGANVLTF. In nucleotides, the CDR3 is TGTGCCAGCACCCTACAGGGGGCCGGGGCCAACGTCCTGACTTTC.

The V gene is TRBV11-2, the J gene TRBJ2-1, with 9 positions matching TRBD1. The length of the CDR3 is 15 residues. With 5 bases clipped from V and 6 bases from J, the junction kept 8 bases outside the gene matches. Germline V gene sequence: CDR1 SGHAT, CDR2 FQNNGV. The CDR3 region is CASSRTGDDGNEQFF. CDR3 nucleotide sequence: TGTGCCAGCAGCCGGACAGGGGACGATGGCAATGAGCAGTTCTTC.

The chain has TRBV29-1 and TRBJ1-1; perhaps TRBD1 as D (5 bases). The V end lost 3 bases, the J end lost 5 bases, and 16 bases lay between the germline ends. Germline V gene lookup returns CDR1 SQVTM and CDR2 ANQGSEA. This CDR3 comprises 14 residues. The CDR3 DNA sequence: TGCAGCGTTGATAACGTAAGGGGAAGGACTGAAGCTTTCTTT. It encodes CSVDNVRGRTEAFF.

The chain couples TRBV5-4 to TRBJ1-2; 7 bases align to TRBD1. In germline, CDR1 is SGHNT, CDR2 YYREEE (reference sequence). CDR3 size: 16 residues. With 7 bases clipped from V and 4 bases from J, the junction kept 16 bases outside the gene matches. This CDR3 reads CASLGIGGTGVYGYTF. The CDR3 nucleotides are TGTGCCAGCCTAGGTATCGGCGGAACAGGGGTCTATGGCTACACCTTC.

To note about this clonotype: The junction departs from the called germline gene at one end, perhaps through a read error. DNA of the CDR3: TGTGCCAGCAGCACCGTAACCGGGGAGCTGTCTTTT. This translates into CASSTVTGELSF. This chain uses TRBV11-2 with TRBJ2-2, with a possible D match to TRBD2 (5 bases). This CDR3 spans 12 amino acids. Germline V gene data show CDR1 as SGHAT and CDR2 as FQNNGV.

The chain joins TRBV4-2 to TRBJ2-5; TRBD1 agrees at 7 bases. Germline V gene data show CDR1 as LGHNA and CDR2 as YNFKEQ. V gave up 0 bases and J gave up 3 bases; unmatched junction bases: 7. The CDR3 totals 16 residues. The CDR3 protein is CASSQDPLDREETQYF. Written as DNA, the CDR3 is TGTGCCAGCAGCCAAGATCCCCTTGACAGGGAAGAGACCCAGTACTTC.

The chain has TRBV14 and TRBJ2-7; D is unresolved. This CDR3 comprises 15 residues. Germline V CDR1 and CDR2: SGHDN, FVKESK. V was shortened by 1 base and J by 2 bases, with 12 bases between the two germline ends. This chain's CDR3 is CASSQVDLGPYEQYF. CDR3 DNA sequence: TGTGCCAGCAGCCAAGTGGACCTAGGCCCCTACGAGCAGTACTTC. The full variable domain, in which reference TRBV14 and TRBJ2-7 provide the parts outside the CDR3, is EAGVTQFPSHSVIEKGQTVTLRCDPISGHDNLYWYRRVMGKEIKFLLHFVKESKQDESGMPNNRFLAERTGGTYSTLKVQPAELEDSGVYFCASSQVDLGPYEQYFGPGTRLTVT.

The chain couples TRBV4-2 to TRBJ2-1, with a possible D match to TRBD2 (5 bases). Per germline, CDR1 LGHNA and CDR2 YNFKEQ. Between the trimmed V and J ends, which lost 1 base and 6 bases, there was a span of 10 bases. The CDR3 spans 14 residues. The CDR3 nucleotides read TGTGCCAGCAGCCAAGTACTAGTCGGCAATGAGCAGTTCTTC. Residues: CASSQVLVGNEQFF.

The DNA of the CDR3 is TGTGCCAGCACCGGGACAGCCCAAGAGACCCAGTACTTC. This gives the protein CASTGTAQETQYF. The genes are TRBV28 and TRBJ2-5; 7 bases line up with TRBD1. J was trimmed by 1 base and V by 7 bases; bases with no gene match: 3. The CDR3 has 13 residues. CDR1 MDHEN and CDR2 SYDVKM come from the germline V gene.

The chain links TRBV27 to TRBJ2-7; 8 bases are a match to TRBD2. CDR3 length equals 17 residues. V trimming: 7 bases; J trimming: 0 bases; junction bases outside the gene matches: 14. Germline V gene sequence: CDR1 MNHEY, CDR2 SMNVEV (reference sequence). The CDR3 DNA follows: TGTGCCAGCATTCGACTAGCGAGATTACCGATCTCCTACGAGCAGTACTTC. Its translation is CASIRLARLPISYEQYF.

V gene TRBV4-2 combines with J gene TRBJ2-5; perhaps TRBD2 as D (5 bases). This CDR3 is built from 15 residues. CDR1 and CDR2 from the germline V gene are LGHNA and YNFKEQ. Trimming shortened V by 4 bases and J by 4 bases, and 16 bases separated the two germline ends. The CDR3 reads CASSRFSGIRETQYF. The CDR3 coding sequence is TGTGCCAGCAGCCGGTTCTCGGGAATACGAGAGACCCAGTACTTC.

The V and J genes are TRBV4-1 and TRBJ1-5; D not certain. The CDR3 is 14 residues long. V was pared by 3 bases and J by 6 bases, with 12 bases between. Per the germline V gene, CDR1 is MGHRA and CDR2 is YSYEKL. The DNA for the CDR3 is TGCGCCAGCAGCCACCCCGGCGGGAGTCAGCCCCAGCATTTT. It is translated as CASSHPGGSQPQHF.

The V gene is TRBV28, the J gene TRBJ2-7; 7 bases align to TRBD1. With V trimmed by 8 bases and J by 2 bases, 9 bases remained unmatched. The CDR3 length is 14 residues. From germline, CDR1 is MDHEN and CDR2 SYDVKM. The CDR3 reads CASGAGQAPYEQYF. In DNA, the CDR3 is TGTGCCAGCGGGGCAGGACAGGCTCCCTACGAGCAGTACTTC. The full variable domain, completed using reference TRBV28 and TRBJ2-7, is DVKVTQSSRYLVKRTGEKVFLECVQDMDHENMFWYRQDPGLGLRLIYFSYDVKMKEKGDIPEGYSVSREKKERFSLILESASTNQTSMYLCASGAGQAPYEQYFGPGTRLTVT.

In this sample, this clonotype turned up once. J is TRBJ2-7 and V is TRBV27, with TRBD1 as a possible D gene (5 bases). The CDR3 extends over 13 amino acids. CDR1 and CDR2 from the germline V gene are MNHEY and SMNVEV (reference sequence). The ends were cut back, 3 bases at V and 7 bases at J, with 13 bases in the middle. The CDR3 loop is CASSFSGFREQYF. The CDR3 DNA is TGTGCCAGCAGTTTCTCAGGGTTCAGGGAGCAGTACTTC.